The next 22 T cell receptor beta chains were all read from a single sample in a study of regulatory T cells in long-lasting Graves disease. Time point noted: persistent/refractory GD, antithyroid drugs over 5 years with positive TRAb. With RNA extracted from PBMCs as input, the TCR library was made. iRepertoire HTBI primers and Arm-PCR of CDR3 regions built TCR beta libraries. TCRdb ran MiXCR on the multiplex PCR reads and lists one entry per CDR3 protein. The repertoire includes about 430,000 distinct CDR3 sequences, around 20% of them detected once, and roughly an eighth sits in the top ten. The sample here was peripheral blood mononuclear cells (PBMCs), taken when the disease was refractory, from a patient treated with antithyroid drugs. These TCRs come from a female donor with Graves disease.

Turning to this clonotype: With a much larger clone just one base away, this may be a read error. The V call is TRBV6-2 or TRBV6-3, the J call TRBJ2-7; D is undetermined. V was pared by 5 bases and J by 1 base, with 12 bases between. Germline V gene sequence: CDR1 MNHEY, CDR2 SVGEGT. The CDR3 loop spans 14 amino acids. The CDR3 DNA follows: TGTGCCAGCAGTGAACCCCACAGATCCTACGAGCAGTACTTC. Residues: CASSEPHRSYEQYF.

This clonotype was observed at least ten times. The J gene is TRBJ2-5, the V gene TRBV20-1; 8 bases agree with TRBD1. The CDR3 is 15 residues long. The J segment lost 5 bases and the V segment lost 7 bases, leaving 15 bases of the junction unmatched. Germline loops: CDR1 DFQATT, CDR2 SNEGSKA (reference sequence). CDR3 DNA sequence: TGCAGTGTCCAAAGGGCTCAGGGGGCTCGGGAGACCCAGTACTTC. Amino acids: CSVQRAQGARETQYF.

This chain links TRBV2 with TRBJ2-1, with TRBD1 matching over 8 bases. The CDR3 runs to 14 residues. V lost 10 bases, J lost 3 bases, and 8 bases stayed unmatched. The germline CDR1 and CDR2 sequences are SNHLY and FYNNEI. The CDR3 DNA reads as TGTGCCACAAAACCAGGGGGCGGCTACAATGAGCAGTTCTTC. Its protein is CATKPGGGYNEQFF. Complete variable domain (other parts from reference TRBV2 and TRBJ2-1): EPEVTQTPSHQVTQMGQEVILRCVPISNHLYFYWYRQILGQKVEFLVSFYNNEISEKSEIFDDQFSVERPDGSNFTLKIRSTKLEDSAMYFCATKPGGGYNEQFFGPGTRLTVL.

Only a few counts were recorded for this clonotype. The genes are TRBV20-1 and TRBJ2-2; a weak D match, TRBD2 (5 bases). CDR3 length equals 14 residues. V was shortened by 0 bases and J by 7 bases, with 12 bases between the two germline ends. Germline loops: CDR1 DFQATT, CDR2 SNEGSKA (reference sequence). CDR3 residues: CSARDPEAGGELFF. The DNA of the CDR3 is TGCAGTGCTAGAGATCCGGAGGCAGGCGGGGAGCTGTTTTTT.

In its sample, this clonotype was seen many times. The rearrangement links TRBV28 to TRBJ2-5; D tentatively fits TRBD1 or TRBD2 (5 bases each). This CDR3 has 14 residues. The V end lost 2 bases, the J end lost 7 bases, and 14 bases lay between the germline ends. The germline CDR1 and CDR2 sequences are MDHEN and SYDVKM. The CDR3 DNA follows: TGTGCCAGCAGTTTACAGGGTTCTCGGGGGACCCAGTACTTC. It is translated as CASSLQGSRGTQYF.

This clonotype was counted at least ten times. The chain links TRBV2 to TRBJ2-5, with 11 bases identical to TRBD2. CDR3 size: 15 residues. Trimming at V came to 3 bases and at J to 7 bases, leaving 7 bases not matched to a gene. Germline lookup yields CDR1 SNHLY and CDR2 FYNNEI. This CDR3 is CASSDFLAGGGTQYF. CDR3 bases: TGTGCCAGCAGTGATTTTCTAGCGGGAGGTGGGACCCAGTACTTC.

This clonotype has only a few counts. V gene TRBV13 combines with J gene TRBJ2-7; 7 bases are a match to TRBD1. Looked up from germline, CDR1 is PRHDT and CDR2 is FYEKMQ (reference sequence). The CDR3 totals 15 residues. Germline trimming cut 5 bases from V and 1 base from J; bases unmatched to any gene: 8. This CDR3 reads CASSQHRDSSYEQYF. Here the CDR3 DNA reads TGTGCCAGCAGCCAGCACCGGGACAGTTCCTACGAGCAGTACTTC.

Only a few counts were recorded for this clonotype. The CDR3 DNA reads as TGTGCCAGCAGTATGGGACAACCGCGGGAGCAGTACTTC. Amino acid sequence: CASSMGQPREQYF. The rearrangement links TRBV12-3 or TRBV12-4 to TRBJ2-7; D is perhaps TRBD1 (6 bases). CDR3 length equals 13 residues. V was cut by 5 bases and J by 7 bases, with 15 bases left in between.

This clonotype occurred a few times. With a much larger clone just one base away, this may be a read error. The rearrangement joins TRBV15 to TRBJ1-1; D unresolved. This CDR3 region has 12 residues. Germline V CDR1 and CDR2: LNHNV, YYDKDF (reference sequence). The CDR3: CATSRDESEASF. CDR3 bases: TGTGCCACCAGCAGAGATGAGAGTGAAGCTTCCTTT. The full variable domain, completed using reference TRBV15 and TRBJ1-1, is DAMVIQNPRYQVTQFGKPVTLSCSQTLNHNVMYWYQQKSSQAPKLLFHYYDKDFNNEADTPDNFQSRRPNTSFCFLDIRSPGLGDTAMYLCATSRDESEASFGQGTRLTVV.

With respect to this clonotype: A clone one base away is much larger, so this may be a read error. The rearrangement joins TRBV12-3 or TRBV12-4 to TRBJ2-2; 8 bases match TRBD1. J was trimmed by 9 bases and V by 5 bases; bases with no gene match: 11. CDR3 length: 15 amino acids. CDR3 amino acids: CASSGDRSGPWELFF. DNA of the CDR3: TGTGCCAGCAGTGGGGACAGGAGTGGCCCCTGGGAGCTGTTTTTT.

The V gene is TRBV11-2, the J gene TRBJ2-7, with D possibly matching TRBD2 (5 bases). Germline V CDR1 and CDR2: SGHAT, FQNNGV. This CDR3 contains 12 residues. V lost 9 bases and J 3 bases, leaving 12 bases between the germline ends. The chain's CDR3 is CASEGQNYEQYF. The CDR3 nucleotides read TGTGCCAGTGAGGGTCAAAACTACGAGCAGTACTTC.

This clonotype came up many times. The chain joins TRBV6-2 or TRBV6-3 to TRBJ2-7; possible D gene TRBD2, 9 bases. Trimming cost V 6 bases and J 6 bases, with 27 bases left between them. CDR3 length: 17 residues. Germline values: CDR1 MNHEY, CDR2 SVGEGT. The CDR3 protein is CASSAQGAGGGRREQYF. CDR3 DNA: TGTGCCAGCAGCGCTCAGGGGGCGGGAGGGGGACGACGCGAGCAGTACTTC.

This chain connects TRBV28 to TRBJ2-1; 7 bases map to TRBD1. Germline assignment: CDR1 MDHEN and CDR2 SYDVKM. CDR3 size: 17 residues. Trimming removed 5 bases from V and 5 bases from J; junction bases left unmatched: 15. The CDR3 spells CASSRPRTGPEDNEQFF. For the CDR3, the DNA is TGTGCCAGCAGTCGCCCCCGGACAGGTCCCGAGGACAATGAGCAGTTCTTC.

This clonotype was counted at least ten times. The rearrangement links TRBV20-1 to TRBJ2-7, with 12 bases fitting TRBD2. The CDR3 runs 12 residues. The V gene's germline CDR1 is DFQATT and CDR2 SNEGSKA (reference sequence). J was trimmed by 6 bases and V by 6 bases; bases with no gene match: 3. DNA of the CDR3: TGCAGTGCAGAGACTAGCGGGGGCGAGCAGTACTTC. Its protein is CSAETSGGEQYF.

This clonotype was seen only once. This sequence joins TRBV7-2 and TRBJ2-7, with a possible D match to TRBD2 (7 bases). The germline CDR1 and CDR2 sequences are SGHTA and FQGNSA. Trimming removed 11 bases at V and 6 bases at J, with 26 bases between. The CDR3 length is 15 residues. CDR3: CASSGSLRGGAEQYF. CDR3 coding DNA: TGTGCCTCCTCGGGTTCCCTTAGGGGGGGGGCCGAGCAGTACTTC. The complete variable domain, with remaining parts taken from reference TRBV7-2 and TRBJ2-7, reads GAGVSQSPSNKVTEKGKDVELRCDPISGHTALYWYRQSLGQGLEFLIYFQGNSAPDKSGLPSDRFSAERTGGSVSTLTIQRTQQEDSAVYLCASSGSLRGGAEQYFGPGTRLTVT.

Many counts were recorded for this clonotype. This chain uses TRBV20-1 with TRBJ2-5; TRBD1 matches 8 bases. Germline V gene sequence: CDR1 DFQATT, CDR2 SNEGSKA (reference sequence). V gave up 7 bases and J gave up 4 bases; unmatched junction bases: 5. This CDR3 has 12 amino acids. CDR3 in amino acids: CSVRTGRETQYF. The CDR3 DNA reads as TGCAGTGTAAGGACAGGGCGAGAGACCCAGTACTTC.

This clonotype showed up just once. A much bigger clone sits one base away, suggesting this may be a read error. The chain carries TRBV6-1 and TRBJ1-5; D not certain. Germline V gene data show CDR1 as MNHNS and CDR2 as SASEGT. Trimming took off 7 bases at V and 4 bases at J, with 14 bases between the two ends. This CDR3 is built from 14 residues. DNA for the CDR3: TGTGCCAGCATCCTTAGGGATTCAAATCAGCCCCAGCATTTT. As protein: CASILRDSNQPQHF.

This clonotype was picked up many times. The V call is TRBV2, the J call TRBJ2-2, with 8 bases that match TRBD2. Trimming took 7 bases from V and 4 from J; bases not matched to a gene: 8. Germline V lookup: CDR1 SNHLY, CDR2 FYNNEI. The CDR3 has 15 residues. DNA of the CDR3: TGTGCCAGCAAGGAGCGGGGGACGCGCACCGGGGAGCTGTTTTTT. This sequence encodes CASKERGTRTGELFF. The full variable domain, its missing parts supplied by reference TRBV2 and TRBJ2-2, is EPEVTQTPSHQVTQMGQEVILRCVPISNHLYFYWYRQILGQKVEFLVSFYNNEISEKSEIFDDQFSVERPDGSNFTLKIRSTKLEDSAMYFCASKERGTRTGELFFGEGSRLTVL.

This clonotype occurred a few times. As DNA, the CDR3 is TGTGCCAGCAGCCCCTTGGGGGAGAACACCGGGGAGCTGTTTTTT. Amino acids: CASSPLGENTGELFF. The V gene is TRBV6-4, the J gene TRBJ2-2, with D possibly being TRBD1 or TRBD2 (5 bases each). Germline CDR1 and CDR2: MRHNA and SNTAGT. The V end lost 6 bases, the J end lost 1 base, and 12 bases lay between the germline ends. This CDR3 spans 15 amino acids.

The V and J genes are TRBV19 and TRBJ2-3, with TRBD2 matching 7 bases. V shed 5 bases, J shed 0 bases, and the junction held 17 bases outside the gene matches. The CDR3 length is 19 residues. The V gene's germline CDR1 is LNHDA and CDR2 SQIVND (reference sequence). The CDR3: CASSLLPWASGTSTDTQYF. CDR3 DNA: TGTGCCAGTAGTCTCCTTCCGTGGGCTAGCGGCACGAGCACAGATACGCAGTATTTT.

The rearrangement uses TRBV4-1 and TRBJ2-7; D not resolved. Germline V gene sequence: CDR1 MGHRA, CDR2 YSYEKL. Trimming stripped 1 base from V and 0 bases from J, with 10 bases between. The CDR3 spans 15 residues. CDR3 in DNA: TGCGCCAGCAGCCAAGTCGTTACTCACTCCTACGAGCAGTACTTC. It encodes CASSQVVTHSYEQYF.

Comment on this clonotype: Its ends do not fully match the called genes, so a read error is possible. The chain carries TRBV5-1 and TRBJ1-1; TRBD1 matches at 7 bases. Germline CDR1 and CDR2: SGHRS and YFSETQ. The CDR3 has 14 amino acids. CDR3 DNA: TGCGCCAGCAGGTTGGAGGGGGCGATCACTGAAGCTTTCTTT. Translating gives CASRLEGAITEAFF.